This T cell receptor (beta chain) was sequenced for a study of blood T cell repertoires in COVID-19. Study-level background: Acute-phase and convalescent COVID-19 samples originated in the United States, Italy and Spain. T cells, B-cell-depleted T cells, or PBMCs supplied cDNA or gDNA.

Germline assignment: CDR1 SGHTA and CDR2 FQGNSA. The CDR3 length is 14 residues. V lost 3 bases, J lost 1 base, and 9 bases lay in between. How the authors handled the data: Counts of nucleated cells, estimated from reference gene primer amplification, were obtained. The repertoire was sequenced with immunoSEQ multiplex PCR; TCRdb's copy has only in-frame clones and lacks some. The V and J calls and clone size are taken from that table; D and trimming were inferred from the DNA. The table lists roughly 95,000 clones, 82% of them singletons. Sequencing input: peripheral blood. V is TRBV7-2 and J is TRBJ2-5; a possible D gene is TRBD1 (7 bases). This TCR was recovered from a man aged 50 or older with active or convalescent COVID-19. The CDR3 sequence is CASSFQGGQETQYF. CDR3 nucleotides: TGTGCCAGCAGCTTTCAGGGGGGCCAAGAGACCCAGTACTTC. The full variable domain, in which reference TRBV7-2 and TRBJ2-5 provide the parts outside the CDR3, is GAGVSQSPSNKVTEKGKDVELRCDPISGHTALYWYRQSLGQGLEFLIYFQGNSAPDKSGLPSDRFSAERTGGSVSTLTIQRTQQEDSAVYLCASSFQGGQETQYFGPGTRLLVL.